This is a list of T cell receptor beta chains from one sample in a study of T cells in Graves' hyperthyroidism and ophthalmopathy. TCRdb analysed the multiplex PCR reads with MiXCR anew, one entry per CDR3 protein. This repertoire shows 530,000 or so distinct CDR3 sequences, approximately 17% found once; its top ten account for roughly 15%. The sequenced material came from blood. These TCRs come from a woman aged 18-29 years with Graves' ophthalmopathy. CDR3s include the opening cysteine and the closing phenylalanine or tryptophan. Fields, in order: clone size, V gene, D gene, J gene, CDR3 protein, CDR3 DNA. D genes are given only for firm matches. Size is stated for part of the rows, as once, few or many counts, or as a class when the clone is expanded.

abundance: NA
v_gene: TRBV19
d_gene: NA
j_gene: TRBJ1-2
CDR3aa: CASREGEGVTYGYTF
CDR3nt: TGTGCCAGTCGCGAAGGAGAGGGCGTGACCTATGGCTACACCTTC

abundance: many
v_gene: TRBV27
d_gene: NA
j_gene: TRBJ2-7
CDR3aa: CASSTLGGLEQYF
CDR3nt: TGTGCCAGCAGTACCCTTGGGGGGCTCGAGCAGTACTTC

abundance: NA
v_gene: TRBV3-1
d_gene: NA
j_gene: TRBJ1-2
CDR3aa: CASSQDAVRFYAYTF
CDR3nt: TGTGCCAGCAGCCAAGATGCAGTGAGATTTTATGCCTACACCTTC

abundance: many
v_gene: TRBV2
d_gene: TRBD2
j_gene: TRBJ2-3
CDR3aa: CASGGLAGGTGLETDTQYF
CDR3nt: TGTGCCAGCGGGGGACTAGCGGGAGGTACCGGACTAGAAACAGATACGCAGTATTTT

abundance: NA
v_gene: TRBV20-1
d_gene: NA
j_gene: TRBJ1-2
CDR3aa: CSALEGGYTF
CDR3nt: TGCAGTGCTCTCGAGGGGGGCTACACCTTC

abundance: many
v_gene: TRBV20-1
d_gene: NA
j_gene: TRBJ2-3
CDR3aa: CSASQGGFTDTQYF
CDR3nt: TGCAGTGCTAGCCAGGGGGGCTTTACAGATACGCAGTATTTT

abundance: NA
v_gene: TRBV19
d_gene: TRBD1
j_gene: TRBJ1-1
CDR3aa: CASSIRDSFLGAFF
CDR3nt: TGTGCCAGTAGTATCCGGGACAGCTTTTTGGGGGCTTTCTTT

abundance: many
v_gene: TRBV25-1
d_gene: NA
j_gene: TRBJ1-2
CDR3aa: CASSESFRDENYGYTF
CDR3nt: TGTGCCAGCAGTGAATCCTTCCGGGACGAGAACTATGGCTACACCTTC

abundance: few
v_gene: TRBV19
d_gene: TRBD1
j_gene: TRBJ2-1
CDR3aa: CASSIAGTGPNNEQFF
CDR3nt: TGTGCCAGTAGTATCGCCGGGACAGGGCCCAACAATGAGCAGTTCTTC

abundance: few
v_gene: TRBV4-1
d_gene: TRBD1
j_gene: TRBJ1-2
CDR3aa: CASSQETGGLGGYTF
CDR3nt: TGCGCCAGCAGCCAAGAAACAGGGGGCTTAGGTGGCTACACCTTC

abundance: few
v_gene: TRBV12-5
d_gene: NA
j_gene: TRBJ2-1
CDR3aa: CASGSGPAGSYNEQFF
CDR3nt: TGTGCTAGTGGTTCGGGGCCAGCCGGGTCGTACAATGAGCAGTTCTTC

abundance: many
v_gene: TRBV11-2
d_gene: TRBD2
j_gene: TRBJ2-3
CDR3aa: CASSLASGSSQYF
CDR3nt: TGTGCCAGCAGCTTGGCTAGCGGGAGTTCGCAGTATTTT

abundance: few
v_gene: TRBV5-1
d_gene: NA
j_gene: TRBJ1-1
CDR3aa: CASSWMGDAEAFF
CDR3nt: TGCGCCAGCAGCTGGATGGGGGACGCTGAAGCTTTCTTT

abundance: many
v_gene: TRBV6-5
d_gene: NA
j_gene: TRBJ2-1
CDR3aa: CASSYSGGEQFF
CDR3nt: TGTGCCAGCAGTTACAGTGGGGGTGAGCAGTTCTTC

abundance: many
v_gene: TRBV30
d_gene: TRBD1
j_gene: TRBJ2-1
CDR3aa: CAWSPGTAYNEQFF
CDR3nt: TGTGCCTGGAGTCCTGGGACAGCCTACAATGAGCAGTTCTTC

abundance: many
v_gene: TRBV12-3/TRBV12-4
d_gene: NA
j_gene: TRBJ1-1
CDR3aa: CASSLMGHTEAFF
CDR3nt: TGTGCCAGCAGTTTAATGGGGCACACTGAAGCTTTCTTT

abundance: NA
v_gene: TRBV7-8
d_gene: NA
j_gene: TRBJ2-1
CDR3aa: CASSQGRGDEQFF
CDR3nt: TGCGCCAGCAGCCAGGGGAGGGGGGATGAGCAGTTCTTC

abundance: NA
v_gene: TRBV5-1
d_gene: NA
j_gene: TRBJ2-7
CDR3aa: CASSLEGDSYEQYF
CDR3nt: TGCGCCAGCAGCTTGGAAGGGGACTCCTACGAGCAGTACTTC

abundance: NA
v_gene: TRBV6-1
d_gene: NA
j_gene: TRBJ1-1
CDR3aa: CASSESGRVETEAFF
CDR3nt: TGTGCCAGCAGTGAAAGTGGCAGGGTTGAGACTGAAGCTTTCTTT

abundance: few
v_gene: TRBV27
d_gene: TRBD1
j_gene: TRBJ2-1
CDR3aa: CASSSCRDRGNEQFF
CDR3nt: TGTGCCAGCAGTTCCTGCCGGGACAGGGGTAATGAGCAGTTCTTC

abundance: NA
v_gene: TRBV19
d_gene: NA
j_gene: TRBJ2-7
CDR3aa: CASSISAGLTYEQYF
CDR3nt: TGTGCCAGTAGTATTTCGGCGGGGCTGACCTACGAGCAGTACTTC

abundance: many
v_gene: TRBV20-1
d_gene: TRBD1
j_gene: TRBJ1-1
CDR3aa: CSARAGSGGTEAFF
CDR3nt: TGCAGTGCTAGGGCCGGGTCAGGGGGCACTGAAGCTTTCTTT

abundance: many
v_gene: TRBV20-1
d_gene: TRBD1
j_gene: TRBJ1-2
CDR3aa: CSARDSRTGYGYTF
CDR3nt: TGCAGTGCTAGAGATAGCCGGACAGGATATGGCTACACCTTC

abundance: NA
v_gene: TRBV9
d_gene: TRBD2
j_gene: TRBJ2-2
CDR3aa: CASSATGTSGRGTGELFF
CDR3nt: TGTGCCAGCAGCGCTACCGGGACTAGCGGGAGGGGCACCGGGGAGCTGTTTTTT

abundance: NA
v_gene: TRBV19
d_gene: TRBD2
j_gene: TRBJ2-1
CDR3aa: CASSMLAGGYNEQFF
CDR3nt: TGTGCCAGTAGTATGCTAGCGGGAGGTTACAATGAGCAGTTCTTC

abundance: NA
v_gene: TRBV5-1
d_gene: NA
j_gene: TRBJ2-5
CDR3aa: CASSLGGSNRGETQYF
CDR3nt: TGCGCCAGCAGCTTGGGGGGTTCTAATAGGGGAGAGACCCAGTACTTC

abundance: few
v_gene: TRBV12-3/TRBV12-4
d_gene: NA
j_gene: TRBJ1-3
CDR3aa: CASSFGVHSGNTIYF
CDR3nt: TGTGCCAGCAGTTTTGGGGTCCACTCTGGAAACACCATATATTTT